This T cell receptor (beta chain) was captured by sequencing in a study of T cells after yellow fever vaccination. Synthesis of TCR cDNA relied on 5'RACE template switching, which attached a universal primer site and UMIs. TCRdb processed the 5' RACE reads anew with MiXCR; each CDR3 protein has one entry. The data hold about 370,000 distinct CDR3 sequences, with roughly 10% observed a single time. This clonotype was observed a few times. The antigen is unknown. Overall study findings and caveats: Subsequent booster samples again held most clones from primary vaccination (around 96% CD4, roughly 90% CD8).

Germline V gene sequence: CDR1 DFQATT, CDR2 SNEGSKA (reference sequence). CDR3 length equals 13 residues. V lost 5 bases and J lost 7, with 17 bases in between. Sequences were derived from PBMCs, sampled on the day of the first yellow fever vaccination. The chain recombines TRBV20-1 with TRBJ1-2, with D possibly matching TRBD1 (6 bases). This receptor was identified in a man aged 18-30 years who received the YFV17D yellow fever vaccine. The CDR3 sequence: CSAPPRGRVGYTF. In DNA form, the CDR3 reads TGCAGTGCTCCACCCAGGGGTCGGGTTGGCTACACCTTC.